The 2 T cell receptor beta chains reported below all come from one sample, sequenced in a study of T cells after yellow fever vaccination. Each CDR3 protein is one row after TCRdb ran MiXCR on the 5' RACE reads. The table has about 550,000 distinct CDR3 sequences, around 21% seen once. The sample here was PBMCs, taken 15 days after the yellow fever booster vaccination. These TCRs come from a man between 25 and 39 years old who received the YFV17D yellow fever vaccine.

This clonotype was observed a handful of times. The V and J genes are TRBV6-5 and TRBJ2-7; 8 bases line up with TRBD1. CDR1 MNHEY and CDR2 SVGAGI come from the germline V gene. The trim removed 5 bases at V and 3 bases at J, leaving 6 bases unmatched. This CDR3 is built from 14 residues. This chain's CDR3 is CASSTRDRLYEQYF. The CDR3 bases are TGTGCCAGCAGTACTAGGGACAGGCTCTACGAGCAGTACTTC.

The CDR3 coding sequence is TGCGCCAGCAGCCAAGATAGGACAGACTACACAGATACGCAGTATTTT. It is translated as CASSQDRTDYTDTQYF. This sequence joins TRBV4-3 and TRBJ2-3; D may be TRBD1 (6 bases). The CDR3 covers 16 residues. V lost 0 bases to trimming and J lost 2 bases, with 12 bases between them. In germline, CDR1 is LGHNA, CDR2 YSLEER.